The 18 T cell receptor beta chains listed next were all sequenced from one sample in a study of lymphopenia after photon versus proton radiotherapy. Using immunoSEQ multiplex PCR, the repertoire was profiled, and TCRdb retains in-frame clones only, with some absent. The sample lists 25,000 to 35,000 clones, approximately 87% occurring once. The specimen comprised peripheral blood, sampled from a patient treated with proton-based radiotherapy. The receptors shown here come from a woman aged 55-75 years with cholangiocarcinoma. Some clones in this sample may be carry-over from other donors' samples.

The rearrangement links TRBV7-2 to TRBJ2-1; D possibly matches TRBD1 or TRBD2 (5 bases each). From germline, CDR1 is SGHTA and CDR2 FQGNSA. This CDR3 is built from 15 residues. V lost 5 bases and J lost 0, with 11 bases in between. The CDR3 reads CASSGGAVSYNEQFF. CDR3 DNA: TGTGCCAGCAGCGGGGGTGCGGTCTCCTACAATGAGCAGTTCTTC.

The V gene is TRBV2, the J gene TRBJ2-1; D may be TRBD2 (6 bases). This CDR3 comprises 14 residues. V dropped 7 bases and J dropped 6 bases, with 16 bases sitting between them. Germline V CDR1 and CDR2: SNHLY, FYNNEI. The CDR3 nucleotides read TGTGCCAGCAACCGTGCGGGGACGCCCAATGAGCAGTTCTTC. Its protein is CASNRAGTPNEQFF.

CDR3 protein: CASSSQASIEQFF. The DNA for the CDR3 is TGCGCCAGCAGCTCCCAAGCCTCAATTGAGCAGTTCTTC. This rearrangement joins TRBV5-1 to TRBJ2-1; D is ambiguous. Germline values: CDR1 SGHRS, CDR2 YFSETQ. The CDR3 is 13 amino acids. The V and J ends lost 3 bases and 9 bases respectively, with 13 bases between them.

The CDR3 DNA is TGTGCCAGCAGCTTAGCTGGCGGTGGATATGGCTACACCTTC. It specifies CASSLAGGGYGYTF. The chain couples TRBV7-2 to TRBJ1-2; D is ambiguous. The CDR3 consists of 14 residues. Deletions cut 0 bases from V and 5 bases from J, with 10 bases between. The V gene's germline CDR1 is SGHTA and CDR2 FQGNSA. Combining the CDR3 with reference TRBV7-2 and TRBJ1-2 gives the whole variable domain GAGVSQSPSNKVTEKGKDVELRCDPISGHTALYWYRQSLGQGLEFLIYFQGNSAPDKSGLPSDRFSAERTGGSVSTLTIQRTQQEDSAVYLCASSLAGGGYGYTFGSGTRLTVV.

This sequence joins TRBV18 and TRBJ1-3; no reliable D call. The CDR3 length is 14 residues. V was cut by 6 bases and J by 0 bases, with 9 bases left in between. From germline, CDR1 is KGHSH and CDR2 LQKENI. CDR3 amino acids: CASSESHSGNTIYF. The CDR3 DNA sequence: TGTGCCAGCTCGGAGTCGCACTCTGGAAACACCATATATTTT.

The chain couples TRBV7-8 to TRBJ2-1; TRBD2 matches 8 bases. CDR1 is SGHVS, CDR2 FQNEAQ, per germline. This CDR3 region has 14 residues. V was pared by 2 bases and J by 6 bases, with 3 bases of the junction left unmatched. The CDR3 spells CASSLMAGGNEQFF. CDR3 nucleotides: TGTGCCAGCAGCTTAATGGCGGGAGGCAATGAGCAGTTCTTC.

This chain joins TRBV5-1 and TRBJ1-1; a possible D gene is TRBD1 (5 bases). V shed 4 bases and J shed 6 bases, with 16 bases lying between them. Per germline, CDR1 SGHRS and CDR2 YFSETQ. The CDR3 consists of 14 residues. In DNA, the CDR3 is TGCGCCAGCAGCCCCATGGGGGGGGTCCCTGAAGCTTTCTTT. Protein sequence: CASSPMGGVPEAFF. The full variable domain, in which reference TRBV5-1 and TRBJ1-1 provide the parts outside the CDR3, is KAGVTQTPRYLIKTRGQQVTLSCSPISGHRSVSWYQQTPGQGLQFLFEYFSETQRNKGNFPGRFSGRQFSNSRSEMNVSTLELGDSALYLCASSPMGGVPEAFFGQGTRLTVV.

V usage is TRBV15 and J usage is TRBJ2-7, with D uncertain. The V gene lost 0 bases and the J gene lost 9 bases, with 24 bases spanning the gap. Germline V lookup: CDR1 LNHNV, CDR2 YYDKDF (reference sequence). The CDR3 is 17 amino acids. The CDR3: CATSRDLPAPPTLPQYF. The CDR3 DNA follows: TGTGCCACCAGCAGAGATCTGCCGGCACCACCTACGTTGCCGCAGTACTTC.

The chain carries TRBV7-7 and TRBJ2-5, with a weak D call TRBD1 (6 bases). The CDR3 runs to 13 residues. Germline CDR1 reads SSHAT; CDR2 reads FNYEAQ (reference sequence). Trimming took 5 bases from V and 9 from J, leaving 16 bases between them. This chain's CDR3 is CASSPSREGAQYF. As DNA, the CDR3 is TGTGCCAGCAGCCCCAGCCGTGAGGGGGCCCAGTACTTC.

This chain connects TRBV9 to TRBJ1-1; a weak D match, TRBD1 (6 bases). The CDR3 has 16 amino acids. CDR1 is SGDLS, CDR2 YYNGEE, per germline. V gave up 4 bases and J gave up 4 bases, with 20 bases separating them. The CDR3 spells CASSPGGGRVGTEAFF. CDR3 sequence (DNA): TGTGCCAGCAGCCCAGGAGGGGGTCGGGTCGGCACTGAAGCTTTCTTT.

The chain employs TRBV6-5 and TRBJ2-7, with TRBD2 as a possible D gene (5 bases). CDR3 size: 15 residues. The V end lost 5 bases, the J end lost 0 bases, and 14 bases lay between the germline ends. CDR1 is MNHEY, CDR2 SVGAGI, per germline. The CDR3 DNA follows: TGTGCCAGCAGTGTAGGATTTGCGGGCTCCTACGAGCAGTACTTC. It yields the protein CASSVGFAGSYEQYF.

V gene TRBV27 combines with J gene TRBJ2-5; D is possibly TRBD2 (6 bases). V lost 8 bases to trimming and J lost 4 bases, with 17 bases between them. The germline gives CDR1 MNHEY, CDR2 SMNVEV (reference sequence). This CDR3 contains 14 residues. The DNA of the CDR3 is TGTGCCAGCGGGACTCCGGGGAGGAGAGAGACCCAGTACTTC. Its translation is CASGTPGRRETQYF.

The chain carries TRBV6-6 and TRBJ2-2; D call uncertain. CDR1 MNHNY and CDR2 SVGAGI come from the germline V gene (reference sequence). Trimming pared 4 bases from V and 2 bases from J, leaving 2 bases between. The CDR3 runs to 12 residues. The CDR3 reads CASSSNTGELFF. DNA for the CDR3: TGTGCCAGCAGTTCTAACACCGGGGAGCTGTTTTTT.

This sequence joins TRBV19 and TRBJ2-7; D not resolved. This CDR3 comprises 14 residues. CDR1 is LNHDA and CDR2 is SQIVND in the germline V gene (reference sequence). V gave up 5 bases and J gave up 0 bases, with 11 bases separating them. The CDR3 sequence: CASSLRRDSYEQYF. DNA for the CDR3: TGTGCCAGTAGTCTGAGAAGGGACTCCTACGAGCAGTACTTC.

The gene calls are TRBV6-5 and TRBJ1-2; the D is unclear. CDR1 is MNHEY, CDR2 SVGAGI, per germline. The CDR3 loop spans 11 amino acids. The V gene lost 6 bases and the J gene lost 8 bases, with 10 bases spanning the gap. This chain's CDR3 is CASSGKEGYTF. In DNA form, the CDR3 reads TGTGCCAGCAGCGGGAAGGAGGGCTACACCTTC.

The chain uses TRBV6-6 and TRBJ2-5; tentative D call: TRBD2 (6 bases). Per germline, CDR1 MNHNY and CDR2 SVGAGI (reference sequence). This CDR3 is 14 amino acids long. V was clipped by 4 bases and J by 4 bases, with 13 bases between them. The CDR3 DNA follows: TGTGCCAGCAGTTCCTCGGGGGTGGCAGAGACCCAGTACTTC. It specifies CASSSSGVAETQYF.

The chain combines TRBV7-2 with TRBJ2-3; D gene uncertain. The CDR3 runs 14 residues. V dropped 1 base and J dropped 0 bases, with 5 bases sitting between them. Germline V CDR1 and CDR2: SGHTA, FQGNSA. The CDR3 sequence: CASSLGPSTDTQYF. The DNA for the CDR3 is TGTGCCAGCAGCTTAGGACCAAGCACAGATACGCAGTATTTT.

The rearrangement joins TRBV5-1 to TRBJ2-7; D may be TRBD1 or TRBD2 (5 bases each). Germline V CDR1 and CDR2: SGHRS, YFSETQ. The CDR3 runs to 13 residues. Trimming pared 4 bases from V and 6 bases from J, leaving 14 bases between. As DNA, the CDR3 is TGCGCCAGCAGCGAGGGACCCTCGGGCGAGCAGTACTTC. This gives the protein CASSEGPSGEQYF.